What follows is one T cell receptor (beta chain) and its context. The target antigen is unknown. These data are taken from a study of long-term antiretroviral therapy in people with HIV. Study-level findings and limits: Clones showing expansion before ART dominated the repertoire at all time points. ART preceded a rise in diversity that nonetheless stayed lower than in transplant donor controls. ART adherence, viral resistance and therapy changes went unrecorded.

A v3.0 immunoSEQ assay was performed at survey level. Assay used: immunoSEQ multiplex PCR; TCRdb lists only in-frame clones, some missing. The sample includes 30,000 to 40,000 clones, approximately 80% of them seen just once. The sample was unsorted PBMCs, taken 3.1 years after starting antiretroviral therapy. The sequence came from a woman aged 50 to 60 with HIV.

The CDR3 loop is CASSPRTSLADTQYF. CDR3 bases: TGCGCCAGCAGCCCCCGGACCTCACTAGCGGATACGCAGTATTTT. V usage is TRBV5-1 and J usage is TRBJ2-3; 7 bases are a match to TRBD2. The CDR3 contains 15 residues. CDR1 is SGHRS and CDR2 is YFSETQ in the germline V gene. V lost 4 bases, J lost 6 bases, and 11 bases stayed unmatched.